This T cell receptor (beta chain) was retrieved from a study of tumor-infiltrating lymphocytes in primary liver carcinoma. The wider study: The patient population consisted of men and women between 30 and 69 years of age.

From 500 ng of total RNA, TCR beta-specific cDNA was reverse-transcribed using a constant-region primer. Libraries covering TCR beta were generated through three nested multiplex PCR rounds (using a slightly modified ARM-PCR). For roughly 11 cycles apiece, the opening two PCR rounds ran with TRBV1-TRBV30 forward primers and a C-beta reverse primer. One entry per CDR3 protein results from TCRdb running MiXCR on the multiplex PCR reads. Of about 210,000 distinct CDR3 sequences listed, over 80% were seen once; the top ten hold 15% to 20%. The approximately 17-32 mg bulk tissue piece was not sorted before simultaneous RNA and DNA extraction. The CDR3 sequence is 16 residues long. Germline CDR1 and CDR2: SGHAT and FQNNGV. As concerns this clonotype: Sequence at one end of the junction differs from germline and may be a read error.

The clonotype was recovered from a man aged 35 to 55 with primary liver carcinoma and hepatitis B virus infection. The material sequenced was tumor tissue from primary liver carcinoma. The chain has TRBV11-2 and TRBJ2-1; D might be TRBD2 (5 bases). The DNA for the CDR3 is TGTGCTAGCACTTTTTCTAGCCTGAGCTCCTACAATGAACAGTTCTTC. It yields the protein CASTFSSLSSYNEQFF.